This TCR beta chain was captured in a study of cytomegalovirus exposure and HLA in healthy donors. The V gene end was trimmed by 6 bases and the J gene end by 5 bases; junction bases not matched to a gene: 10. The CDR3 has 15 residues. Looked up from germline, CDR1 is LGHNT and CDR2 is FRNRAP. The table came from immunoSEQ multiplex PCR; TCRdb's copy has only in-frame clones and leaves some out. This table holds 200,000 to 250,000 clones, roughly nine tenths found once. This clonotype was obtained from a man between 18 and 35 years old in good health and CMV-seropositive. Sequenced material: PBMCs. V gene TRBV12-5 combines with J gene TRBJ2-1; TRBD2 matches 7 bases. The CDR3 spells CASGPYVSGNNEQFF. DNA for the CDR3: TGTGCTAGTGGGCCTTACGTAAGCGGGAACAATGAGCAGTTCTTC.